This T cell receptor (beta chain) appears in the sequencing data of a study of T cell responses to AZD1222 COVID-19 vaccine. As for this clone: This likely came from a read error, as a far larger clone is one base away.

Germline CDR1 reads MNHEY; CDR2 reads SVGAGI. The CDR3 covers 11 residues. V was cut by 6 bases and J by 5 bases, with 7 bases left in between. Profiling relied on immunoSEQ multiplex PCR, and the TCRdb table lists in-frame clones only, not all of them. Among fewer than 150,000 clones listed, roughly nine tenths were seen once. V is TRBV6-5 and J is TRBJ2-5; no reliable D call. The sample in question was peripheral blood, obtained 28 days after the second AZD1222 dose. This receptor was identified in an adult who received the AZD1222 COVID-19 vaccine. The CDR3 DNA reads as TGTGCCAGCAGCCTAGGGGAGACCCAGTACTTC. Translation: CASSLGETQYF.